The present entry profiles one T cell receptor (beta chain) with its context. Via MiXCR, TCRdb re-called the 5' RACE reads, giving one row per CDR3 protein. The repertoire holds approximately 150,000 distinct CDR3 sequences, with approximately 48% as singletons. V lost 4 bases to trimming and J lost 5 bases, with 14 bases between them. This CDR3 has 14 amino acids. From germline, CDR1 is LGHNA and CDR2 YSLEER. The record originates from a study of CD8 T cells in ankylosing spondylitis. Sequences were obtained from synovial fluid, either unsorted or a sorted T cell fraction (not recorded which). The origin of this receptor is a male donor with ankylosing spondylitis. The chain uses TRBV4-3 and TRBJ1-1, with D possibly TRBD1 on 5 matching bases. Written as DNA, the CDR3 is TGCGCCAGCAGCCCACAGCTCGGGGGTACTGAAGCTTTCTTT. This gives the protein CASSPQLGGTEAFF.